The 32 T cell receptor beta chains below all came from one sample that was sequenced in a study of T cells after yellow fever vaccination. TCRdb re-analysed the 5' RACE reads in MiXCR, keeping a single row per CDR3 protein. There are under 550,000 distinct CDR3 sequences in the sample; just over 20% occur only once, and around 17% lies in the top ten. Sequenced material: PBMCs, taken 21 days after the first yellow fever vaccination. The receptor set was obtained from a man aged 18 to 29 who received the YFV17D yellow fever vaccine.

This chain connects TRBV5-8 to TRBJ2-5; D ambiguous. Germline-derived CDR1 and CDR2 are SGHTS and YDEGEE. The germline V and J ends were trimmed by 0 bases and 6 bases, with 6 bases remaining between them. The CDR3 has 12 amino acids. Here the CDR3 reads CASSLVDQTQYF. The DNA of the CDR3 is TGTGCCAGCAGCTTGGTTGACCAGACCCAGTACTTC.

V and J are TRBV5-1 and TRBJ2-1, with a tentative D call TRBD1 (6 bases). Germline V gives CDR1 SGHRS, CDR2 YFSETQ. There are 16 residues in the CDR3. V lost 4 bases, J lost 4 bases, and 18 bases lay in between. The CDR3 DNA follows: TGCGCCAGCAGCCAGGGGCTATTACCTTTGTACAATGAGCAGTTCTTC. It specifies CASSQGLLPLYNEQFF.

This chain uses TRBV7-9 with TRBJ2-5, with a possible D match to TRBD2 (6 bases). The CDR3 covers 13 residues. In germline, CDR1 is SEHNR, CDR2 FQNEAQ (reference sequence). Trimming pared 5 bases from V and 7 bases from J, leaving 14 bases between. The CDR3 protein is CASSTGLGVTQYF. The DNA of the CDR3 is TGTGCCAGCAGCACGGGACTCGGGGTGACCCAGTACTTC.

The CDR3 coding sequence is TGCAGTGCCATCGCACCCTCGGGGGCCCAAGAGACCCAGTACTTC. It encodes CSAIAPSGAQETQYF. J is TRBJ2-5 and V is TRBV20-1, with D possibly called TRBD1 or TRBD2 (6 bases each). Germline loops: CDR1 DFQATT, CDR2 SNEGSKA (reference sequence). The CDR3 loop spans 15 amino acids. The germline V and J ends were trimmed by 6 bases and 1 base, with 18 bases remaining between them.

This clonotype was found a few times. The chain joins TRBV18 to TRBJ2-7, with D perhaps matching TRBD1 or TRBD2 (5 bases each). V was trimmed by 4 bases and J by 5 bases, leaving 15 bases between them. This CDR3 has 14 amino acids. Germline CDR1 reads KGHSH; CDR2 reads LQKENI. The CDR3, as DNA: TGTGCCAGCTCACTCTATCCGGGACGGAACGAGCAGTACGTC. Protein: CASSLYPGRNEQYV.

There are a few counts of this clonotype. The V and J genes are TRBV6-1 and TRBJ1-5; 9 nucleotides agree with TRBD1. Germline assignment: CDR1 MNHNS and CDR2 SASEGT. The CDR3 runs 15 residues. Trimming cost V 9 bases and J 2 bases; bases outside gene matches: 8. This CDR3 is CASYTGGAGNQPQHF. For the CDR3, the DNA is TGTGCCAGTTACACAGGGGGCGCGGGCAATCAGCCCCAGCATTTT.

In its sample, this clonotype was seen a few times. The gene calls are TRBV2 and TRBJ2-1; 10 bases align to TRBD1. CDR3 length equals 15 residues. After removal of 7 bases from V and 7 bases from J, the junction contained 10 bases not matched to a gene. The germline V gene encodes CDR1 SNHLY and CDR2 FYNNEI. Here the CDR3 DNA reads TGTGCCAGCAATCCGACAGGGGGCTTACATAATGAGCAGTTCTTC. Translated, it gives CASNPTGGLHNEQFF. Together with reference TRBV2 and TRBJ2-1, the CDR3 gives the full variable domain: EPEVTQTPSHQVTQMGQEVILRCVPISNHLYFYWYRQILGQKVEFLVSFYNNEISEKSEIFDDQFSVERPDGSNFTLKIRSTKLEDSAMYFCASNPTGGLHNEQFFGPGTRLTVL.

There are a few counts of this clonotype. The V gene is TRBV28, the J gene TRBJ1-5; D remains unclear. V lost 10 bases to trimming and J lost 9 bases, with 16 bases between them. Germline CDR1 is MDHEN and CDR2 is SYDVKM. The CDR3 contains 12 residues. The CDR3 DNA sequence: TGTGCCACAAGTCCCCTCGACGGGCCCCAGCATTTT. Its protein product is CATSPLDGPQHF.

This clonotype turned up a few times. The chain has TRBV20-1 and TRBJ2-2; D unresolved. The CDR3 runs to 13 residues. Germline lookup yields CDR1 DFQATT and CDR2 SNEGSKA (reference sequence). The ends were cut back, 7 bases at V and 0 bases at J, with 9 bases in the middle. The DNA of the CDR3 is TGCAGTGGGGTCCCCGCGAACACCGGGGAGCTGTTTTTT. Its translation is CSGVPANTGELFF.

The V and J genes are TRBV30 and TRBJ1-1; tentative D call: TRBD1 (6 bases). Germline CDR1 reads GTSNPN; CDR2 reads SVGIG (reference sequence). This CDR3 region has 16 residues. The V end lost 2 bases, the J end lost 1 base, and 17 bases lay between the germline ends. CDR3 loop: CAWSLKPGQKNTEAFF. The CDR3 bases are TGTGCCTGGAGTCTCAAACCTGGACAGAAGAACACTGAAGCTTTCTTT.

This clonotype was counted between two and nine times. The rearrangement links TRBV2 to TRBJ2-7; 15 positions match TRBD2. The germline V gene has CDR1 SNHLY and CDR2 FYNNEI. The V gene end was trimmed by 2 bases and the J gene end by 9 bases; junction bases not matched to a gene: 5. The CDR3 totals 15 residues. In nucleotides, the CDR3 is TGTGCCAGCAGTGAACGGGGACTAGCGGGGGGTACGCAGTACTTC. Translated: CASSERGLAGGTQYF.

This clonotype has a handful of counts. This sequence joins TRBV4-3 and TRBJ2-1; 7 bases are a match to TRBD2. Germline assignment: CDR1 LGHNA and CDR2 YSLEER. This CDR3 comprises 13 residues. The V segment lost 5 bases and the J segment 7 bases; nucleotides outside the gene matches: 5. CDR3 loop: CASSSGLENEQFF. The DNA of the CDR3 is TGCGCCAGCAGCTCTGGACTAGAGAATGAGCAGTTCTTC.

In DNA, the CDR3 is TGCGCCAGCAGCCAATTGGAGGGTGGGGAGCCCCAGCATTTT. Residues: CASSQLEGGEPQHF. The V call is TRBV4-1, the J call TRBJ1-5; D gene ambiguous. The CDR3 covers 14 residues. V dropped 2 bases and J dropped 8 bases, with 13 bases sitting between them. The germline gives CDR1 MGHRA, CDR2 YSYEKL.

The table lists this clonotype with a few counts. The CDR3 DNA is TGTGCCAGCAGTTTGAGGGGGACAGGGGACTATGGCTACACCTTC. Translating gives CASSLRGTGDYGYTF. The chain recombines TRBV27 with TRBJ1-2, with 10 bases matching TRBD1. From germline, CDR1 is MNHEY and CDR2 SMNVEV (reference sequence). CDR3 length: 15 amino acids. V was clipped by 3 bases and J by 3 bases; unmatched bases: 4.

This clonotype came up a few times. V gene TRBV2 combines with J gene TRBJ1-2; D gene unclear. V was trimmed by 4 bases and J by 2 bases, leaving 17 bases between them. The length of the CDR3 is 16 residues. Germline V CDR1 and CDR2: SNHLY, FYNNEI. The CDR3, as DNA: TGTGCCAGCAGTGGAGGTTTAGGTATAACAAACTATGGCTACACCTTC. Its translation is CASSGGLGITNYGYTF.

This clonotype was detected many times. The chain combines TRBV7-2 with TRBJ2-7, with 13 bases that match TRBD2. CDR3 size: 15 residues. CDR1 SGHTA and CDR2 FQGNSA come from the germline V gene. The V gene end was trimmed by 5 bases and the J gene end by 2 bases; junction bases not matched to a gene: 3. Here the CDR3 DNA reads TGTGCCAGCAGCCTACTAGCGGGGGGGACCTACGAGCAGTACGTC. Its translation: CASSLLAGGTYEQYV.

This clonotype came up a few times. The V call is TRBV5-6, the J call TRBJ1-5, with D hard to call. This CDR3 is built from 15 residues. The germline gives CDR1 SGHDT, CDR2 YYEEEE. V lost 5 bases to trimming and J lost 0 bases, with 12 bases between them. In DNA form, the CDR3 reads TGTGCCAGCAGGGGGTGGGAGTATAGCAATCAGCCCCAGCATTTT. Its protein product is CASRGWEYSNQPQHF.

This clonotype has just a few counts. This chain joins TRBV9 and TRBJ1-2; no definite D call. Trimming left V 1 base short and J 0 bases short, with 10 bases between. Germline values: CDR1 SGDLS, CDR2 YYNGEE. The CDR3 runs 15 residues. CDR3 bases: TGTGCCAGCAGCGTATCCAGCACAACTAACTATGGCTACACCTTC. It specifies CASSVSSTTNYGYTF.

This chain connects TRBV11-2 to TRBJ2-3, with D tentatively TRBD1 or TRBD2 (6 bases each). The CDR3 extends over 17 amino acids. V was clipped by 6 bases and J by 0 bases, with 19 bases between them. Germline CDR1 and CDR2: SGHAT and FQNNGV. The CDR3 coding sequence is TGTGCCAGCAGACTCTCCGGGGGCAGTCCTAGCACAGATACGCAGTATTTT. Protein sequence: CASRLSGGSPSTDTQYF.

This clonotype was found once. Here the CDR3 DNA reads TGTGCTAGTGGTTCGACTAGCGGGGGGAGGTCCGAAGATACGCAGTATTTT. Amino acids: CASGSTSGGRSEDTQYF. V gene TRBV12-5 combines with J gene TRBJ2-3, with 13 bases lining up with TRBD2. CDR3 length equals 17 residues. Losses at the gene ends were 4 bases for V and 5 bases for J; bases not matched to a gene: 9. The germline gives CDR1 LGHNT, CDR2 FRNRAP.

This clonotype was observed a handful of times. The chain couples TRBV9 to TRBJ2-3; weak D call: TRBD1 (6 bases). Looked up from germline, CDR1 is SGDLS and CDR2 is YYNGEE. The V gene lost 0 bases and the J gene lost 3 bases, with 14 bases spanning the gap. CDR3 length equals 16 residues. In DNA form, the CDR3 reads TGTGCCAGCAGCGTAGTAGGCAGGGGAAGAACAGATACGCAGTATTTT. Translating it yields CASSVVGRGRTDTQYF.

In its sample, this clonotype was seen a few times. The V call is TRBV4-3, the J call TRBJ1-2; D remains unclear. Germline values: CDR1 LGHNA, CDR2 YSLEER. The length of the CDR3 is 14 residues. With 2 bases removed from V and 13 bases from J, the gap between germline ends came to 20 bases. In DNA, the CDR3 is TGCGCCAGCAGCCAAATCGGTTCCGGAGCGAAGACCACCTTC. This gives the protein CASSQIGSGAKTTF.

This clonotype came up a few times. The rearrangement links TRBV7-9 to TRBJ2-5; a possible D gene is TRBD2 (6 bases). V was clipped by 5 bases and J by 5 bases, with 18 bases between them. The germline V gene has CDR1 SEHNR and CDR2 FQNEAQ (reference sequence). This CDR3 spans 15 amino acids. This chain's CDR3 is CASSPGSGHWETQYF. The DNA for the CDR3 is TGTGCCAGCAGCCCCGGAAGCGGGCACTGGGAGACCCAGTACTTC.

For the CDR3, the DNA is TGTGCCAGCAGCCCTCTAGCGGGGACAGACTCTGGGGCCAACGTCCTGACTTTC. Residues: CASSPLAGTDSGANVLTF. The chain couples TRBV4-2 to TRBJ2-6, with 9 bases lining up with TRBD2. The CDR3 covers 18 residues. The germline CDR1 and CDR2 sequences are LGHNA and YNFKEQ. With 4 bases clipped from V and 0 bases from J, the junction kept 7 bases outside the gene matches.

The rearrangement links TRBV6-2 or TRBV6-3 to TRBJ2-7, with D perhaps TRBD2 (6 bases). Germline values: CDR1 MNHEY, CDR2 SVGEGT. CDR3 length equals 15 residues. Trimming stripped 0 bases from V and 3 bases from J, with 12 bases between. The CDR3 spells CASSYSIAGSYEQYF. Written as DNA, the CDR3 is TGTGCCAGCAGTTACTCGATCGCGGGGAGCTACGAGCAGTACTTC.

This chain links TRBV7-9 with TRBJ2-4; 7 bases agree with TRBD1. With 5 bases clipped from V and 9 bases from J, the junction kept 7 bases outside the gene matches. The CDR3 totals 13 residues. Germline V CDR1 and CDR2: SEHNR, FQNEAQ (reference sequence). CDR3 residues: CASSARDSIIQYF. CDR3 sequence (DNA): TGTGCCAGCAGCGCCCGGGACAGTATCATTCAGTACTTC.

The chain joins TRBV10-3 to TRBJ1-6, with TRBD1 matching 10 bases. This CDR3 comprises 16 residues. CDR1 ENHRY and CDR2 SYGVKD come from the germline V gene. Unmatched junction bases numbered 6, after V lost 3 bases and J lost 7 bases. This CDR3 is CAISELDRGLNSPLHF. In DNA form, the CDR3 reads TGTGCCATCAGTGAATTGGACAGGGGGTTGAATTCACCCCTCCACTTT.

Only a few counts were recorded for this clonotype. This CDR3 reads CASSFQSYSGNTIYF. The CDR3 coding sequence is TGTGCCAGCAGCTTCCAGTCTTACTCTGGAAACACCATATATTTT. V and J are TRBV7-2 and TRBJ1-3; D not certain. The length of the CDR3 is 15 residues. Germline V gene data show CDR1 as SGHTA and CDR2 as FQGNSA. V lost 3 bases to trimming and J lost 0 bases, with 9 bases between them. Based on the CDR3 plus reference TRBV7-2 and TRBJ1-3, the full variable domain is GAGVSQSPSNKVTEKGKDVELRCDPISGHTALYWYRQSLGQGLEFLIYFQGNSAPDKSGLPSDRFSAERTGGSVSTLTIQRTQQEDSAVYLCASSFQSYSGNTIYFGEGSWLTVV.

The V call is TRBV13, the J call TRBJ2-1; tentatively, D is TRBD1 (5 bases). There are 15 residues in the CDR3. With 6 bases removed from V and 0 bases from J, the gap between germline ends came to 12 bases. CDR1 PRHDT and CDR2 FYEKMQ come from the germline V gene (reference sequence). The CDR3 region is CASRPQGSSYNEQFF. As DNA, the CDR3 is TGTGCCAGCAGGCCTCAGGGCAGCTCCTACAATGAGCAGTTCTTC.

This clonotype was seen a handful of times. The chain employs TRBV5-1 and TRBJ1-4, with no clear D. Germline CDR1 SGHRS, CDR2 YFSETQ. This CDR3 comprises 16 residues. Trimming pared 0 bases from V and 1 base from J, leaving 10 bases between. Here the CDR3 DNA reads TGCGCCAGCAGCTTGGCCGCGGCCCTAACTAATGAAAAACTGTTTTTT. Translated, it gives CASSLAAALTNEKLFF.

The gene calls are TRBV5-1 and TRBJ2-7, with D unclear. Trimming removed 0 bases from V and 3 bases from J, with 10 bases in between. CDR3 length equals 14 residues. Germline V CDR1 and CDR2: SGHRS, YFSETQ. CDR3 protein: CASSLEVSNYEQYF. In nucleotides, the CDR3 is TGCGCCAGCAGCTTGGAGGTGTCCAACTACGAGCAGTACTTC. Drawing the rest from reference TRBV5-1 and TRBJ2-7, the complete variable domain is KAGVTQTPRYLIKTRGQQVTLSCSPISGHRSVSWYQQTPGQGLQFLFEYFSETQRNKGNFPGRFSGRQFSNSRSEMNVSTLELGDSALYLCASSLEVSNYEQYFGPGTRLTVT.

The rearrangement links TRBV4-1 to TRBJ2-1, with 10 positions matching TRBD1. The CDR3 has 17 residues. CDR1 is MGHRA and CDR2 is YSYEKL in the germline V gene. Germline trimming cut 0 bases from V and 3 bases from J; bases unmatched to any gene: 5. CDR3 loop: CASSQDWRDRGYNEQFF. CDR3 sequence (DNA): TGCGCCAGCAGCCAAGATTGGCGGGACAGGGGCTACAATGAGCAGTTCTTC.